This T cell receptor (beta chain) was identified in a study of T cells in Graves' hyperthyroidism and ophthalmopathy. Study findings and constraints: Peripheral blood also featured most of the thyroid clonotypes expanded above 0.001.

Amplification yielded TCR beta CDR3 regions, with RNA transcripts as the source. A set of HTBI primers served as the primers for a first-round RT-PCR of the TCR CDR3. TCRdb reprocessed the multiplex PCR reads via MiXCR and lists one record per CDR3 protein. The repertoire holds approximately 600,000 distinct CDR3 sequences, with around 15% as singletons. Using around 10 ml of fresh peripheral blood, PBMCs were prepared. Trimming cost V 1 base and J 0 bases, with 5 bases left between them. CDR1 and CDR2 from the germline V gene are SGHVS and FQNEAQ. This CDR3 has 14 amino acids. This clonotype was detected ten times or more. What it binds is not known.

The specimen was blood. The chain uses TRBV7-8 and TRBJ2-3; D remains ambiguous. This receptor was taken from a middle-aged woman with Graves' ophthalmopathy. The CDR3 loop is CASSLVQSTDTQYF. The CDR3 coding sequence is TGTGCCAGCAGCTTAGTTCAGAGCACAGATACGCAGTATTTT. The full variable domain, with the rest looked up from reference TRBV7-8 and TRBJ2-3, is GAGVSQSPRYKVAKRGQDVALRCDPISGHVSLFWYQQALGQGPEFLTYFQNEAQLDKSGLPSDRFFAERPEGSVSTLKIQRTQQEDSAVYLCASSLVQSTDTQYFGPGTRLTVL.